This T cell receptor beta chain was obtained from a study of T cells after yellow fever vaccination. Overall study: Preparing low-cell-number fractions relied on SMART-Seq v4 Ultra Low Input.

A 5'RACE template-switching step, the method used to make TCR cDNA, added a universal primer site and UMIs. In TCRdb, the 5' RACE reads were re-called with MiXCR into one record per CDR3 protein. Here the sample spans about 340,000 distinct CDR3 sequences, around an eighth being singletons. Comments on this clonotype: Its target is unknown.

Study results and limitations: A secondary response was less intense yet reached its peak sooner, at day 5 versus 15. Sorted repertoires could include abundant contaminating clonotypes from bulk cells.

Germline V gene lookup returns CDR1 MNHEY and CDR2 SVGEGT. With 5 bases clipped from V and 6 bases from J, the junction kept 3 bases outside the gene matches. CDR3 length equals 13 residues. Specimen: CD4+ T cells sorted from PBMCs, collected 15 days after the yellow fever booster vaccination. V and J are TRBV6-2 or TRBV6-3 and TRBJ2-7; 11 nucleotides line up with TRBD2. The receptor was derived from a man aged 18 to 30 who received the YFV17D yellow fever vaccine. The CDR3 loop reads CASSRLAGTEQYV. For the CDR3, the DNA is TGTGCCAGCAGTCGACTAGCGGGGACCGAGCAGTACGTC.